What follows describes a single T cell receptor beta chain. Its antigen is not yet known. Base qualities are not at hand, and no much larger clone is one base apart. The sample belongs to a study of technical replicates of blood from four donors (dated by TCRdb to between 2016 and 2019). The germline V gene specifies SGHRS as CDR1 and YFSETQ as CDR2. Ends trimmed: V by 5 bases, J by 3 bases; bases unmatched to a gene: 8. Its CDR3 holds 15 amino acids, cysteine through phenylalanine. Only the CDR3 portion is preserved as DNA: 45 bases, with reading frame beginning at the first base. The library was produced with the immunoSEQ multiplex PCR assay. The table was pulled from immuneACCESS by TCRdb, which kept in-frame rearrangements only. Such tables lose some clones; where checked, under half of the loss comes from unresolved V genes, and the rest has no known cause. Counted in this sample were 91,000 or so clones; roughly 94% of them appeared once. The top ten constitute about 0.35% of the sample.

This clonotype was obtained from a human donor in good health. Sample: T cells isolated from PBMCs. The rearrangement joined TRBV5-1 to TRBJ2-3, with 8 bases in between that match TRBD1. CDR3 region: CASSFGTGGTDTQYF. The sequence in DNA is TGCGCCAGCAGTTTCGGGACAGGAGGGACAGATACGCAGTATTTT.